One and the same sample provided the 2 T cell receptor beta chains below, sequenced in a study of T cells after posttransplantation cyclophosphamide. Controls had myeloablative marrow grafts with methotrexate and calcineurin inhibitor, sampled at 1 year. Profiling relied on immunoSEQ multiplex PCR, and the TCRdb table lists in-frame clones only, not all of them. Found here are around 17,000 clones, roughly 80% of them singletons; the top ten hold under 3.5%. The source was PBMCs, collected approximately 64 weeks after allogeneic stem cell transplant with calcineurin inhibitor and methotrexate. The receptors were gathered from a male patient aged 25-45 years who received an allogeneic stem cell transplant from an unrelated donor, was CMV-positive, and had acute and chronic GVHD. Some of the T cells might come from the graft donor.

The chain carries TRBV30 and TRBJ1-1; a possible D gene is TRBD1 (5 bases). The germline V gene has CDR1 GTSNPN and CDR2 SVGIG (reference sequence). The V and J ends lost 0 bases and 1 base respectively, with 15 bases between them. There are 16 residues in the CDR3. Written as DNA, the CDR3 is TGTGCCTGGAGTGTACCCTACCAGGGTTGGAACACTGAAGCTTTCTTT. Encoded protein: CAWSVPYQGWNTEAFF.

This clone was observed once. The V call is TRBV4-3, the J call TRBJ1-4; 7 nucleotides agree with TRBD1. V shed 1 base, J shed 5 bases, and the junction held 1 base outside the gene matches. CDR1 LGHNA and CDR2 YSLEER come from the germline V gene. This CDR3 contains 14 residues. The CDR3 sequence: CASSQGQGNEKLFF. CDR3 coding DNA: TGCGCCAGCAGCCAAGGACAGGGAAATGAAAAACTGTTTTTT.